A single sample gave rise to the 25 T cell receptor beta chains below, sequenced in a study of T cells in tuberculosis. Generated by immunoSEQ multiplex PCR, the TCRdb table keeps only in-frame clones and is missing some. The profile shows some 25,000 clones, less than 97% of them singletons. Sequencing used PBMCs. The receptors here all came from a donor aged 10-29 years with latent tuberculosis or without tuberculosis infection.

The gene calls are TRBV11-1 and TRBJ1-1; no firm D call. Germline CDR1 is SGHAT and CDR2 is FQDESV (reference sequence). The CDR3 is made up of 13 amino acids. Trimming stripped 5 bases from V and 0 bases from J, with 7 bases between. CDR3 coding DNA: TGTGCCAGCAGCACCGGGGTGAACACTGAAGCTTTCTTT. Amino acids: CASSTGVNTEAFF.

V and J are TRBV9 and TRBJ2-3; the D gene is possibly TRBD2 (7 bases). Germline CDR1 and CDR2: SGDLS and YYNGEE. V lost 3 bases, J lost 4 bases, and 18 bases lay in between. The CDR3 spans 16 residues. The CDR3 loop is CASSARLGGASDTQYF. The CDR3 bases are TGTGCCAGCAGCGCCAGGCTTGGGGGGGCGTCAGATACGCAGTATTTT.

V gene TRBV7-2 combines with J gene TRBJ1-1; 8 bases fit TRBD1. V shed 5 bases and J 4 bases; nucleotides not matched to a gene: 3. This CDR3 region has 13 residues. Germline V gene lookup returns CDR1 SGHTA and CDR2 FQGNSA. CDR3 DNA sequence: TGTGCCAGCAGCGCTACAGGGGGCACTGAAGCTTTCTTT. This codes for CASSATGGTEAFF.

The chain has TRBV27 and TRBJ1-1; D is perhaps TRBD1 (6 bases). V lost 6 bases, J lost 7 bases, and 15 bases lay in between. This CDR3 is 13 amino acids long. Germline CDR1 reads MNHEY; CDR2 reads SMNVEV (reference sequence). The CDR3 DNA sequence: TGTGCCAGCAGCCCCCTGGGGGCTCTTGAAGCTTTCTTT. It yields the protein CASSPLGALEAFF.

This sequence joins TRBV5-6 and TRBJ2-7; 12 nucleotides match TRBD1. CDR1 and CDR2 from the germline V gene are SGHDT and YYEEEE. This CDR3 has 19 amino acids. Trimming took 5 bases from V and 2 from J; bases not matched to a gene: 17. The CDR3 loop reads CASRFSRDRGLRGTYEQYF. The CDR3 region has the DNA TGTGCCAGCAGGTTTTCCCGGGACAGGGGGCTAAGAGGAACCTACGAGCAGTACTTC.

Only one count was recorded for this clone. This rearrangement joins TRBV19 to TRBJ2-7; D may be TRBD2 (5 bases). Germline lookup yields CDR1 LNHDA and CDR2 SQIVND (reference sequence). CDR3 size: 12 residues. Trimming removed 6 bases at V and 9 bases at J, with 15 bases between. The CDR3 DNA is TGTGCCAGTAGCACCGGGCCGAGCGGGCAGTACTTC. This sequence encodes CASSTGPSGQYF.

The chain is built from TRBV7-7 and TRBJ2-1, with unresolved D. Germline V gene sequence: CDR1 SSHAT, CDR2 FNYEAQ (reference sequence). The CDR3 runs 16 residues. Trimming took off 5 bases at V and 0 bases at J, with 14 bases between the two ends. This CDR3 reads CASSPAQSSSYNEQFF. CDR3 nucleotides: TGTGCCAGCAGCCCTGCCCAATCGAGCTCCTACAATGAGCAGTTCTTC.

The chain joins TRBV20-1 to TRBJ1-2, with D perhaps TRBD1 (6 bases). The CDR3 length is 11 residues. The germline V and J ends were trimmed by 5 bases and 8 bases, with 12 bases remaining between them. CDR1 DFQATT and CDR2 SNEGSKA come from the germline V gene (reference sequence). The CDR3: CSAPGDGGYTF. Here the CDR3 DNA reads TGCAGTGCTCCAGGGGACGGGGGCTACACCTTC.

The chain has TRBV5-1 and TRBJ2-2; 7 nucleotides align to TRBD1. Germline CDR1 SGHRS, CDR2 YFSETQ. The CDR3 is 15 residues long. V dropped 4 bases and J dropped 4; count of bases not matched to a gene: 7. DNA for the CDR3: TGCGCCAGCAGCCCGGGGACAGTGGGCACCGGGGAGCTGTTTTTT. Protein: CASSPGTVGTGELFF.

V gene TRBV19 combines with J gene TRBJ2-2, with 11 bases fitting TRBD1. With 5 bases clipped from V and 5 bases from J, the junction kept 4 bases outside the gene matches. Germline CDR1 is LNHDA and CDR2 is SQIVND (reference sequence). The CDR3 covers 15 residues. The CDR3 nucleotides are TGTGCCAGTAGTCCGGACAGGGGGCGAACCGGGGAGCTGTTTTTT. It specifies CASSPDRGRTGELFF.

J is TRBJ2-3 and V is TRBV4-1, with D possibly matching TRBD2 (5 bases). Germline CDR1 MGHRA, CDR2 YSYEKL. The CDR3 consists of 13 residues. Trimming pared 4 bases from V and 8 bases from J, leaving 13 bases between. In DNA form, the CDR3 reads TGCGCCAGCAGCCCAAGCGAGGGAACTACGCAGTATTTT. Protein sequence: CASSPSEGTTQYF.

The chain couples TRBV4-2 to TRBJ1-4, with 7 bases aligning to TRBD1. The CDR3 is 16 residues long. J was trimmed by 5 bases and V by 0 bases; bases with no gene match: 6. Germline-derived CDR1 and CDR2 are LGHNA and YNFKEQ. CDR3 DNA sequence: TGTGCCAGCAGCCAAGACTTAGCAGGGGGGAATGAAAAACTGTTTTTT. Translating it yields CASSQDLAGGNEKLFF.

This chain joins TRBV4-1 and TRBJ2-2; D ambiguous. From germline, CDR1 is MGHRA and CDR2 YSYEKL. This CDR3 has 16 amino acids. The V end was cut by 0 bases, the J end by 2 bases, with 10 bases between. The DNA of the CDR3 is TGCGCCAGCAGCCAAGATAACAGCTTCAACACCGGGGAGCTGTTTTTT. Its protein product is CASSQDNSFNTGELFF.

The chain links TRBV20-1 to TRBJ2-1; D is undetermined. This CDR3 is built from 11 residues. Trimming removed 5 bases at V and 5 bases at J, with 7 bases between. Germline loops: CDR1 DFQATT, CDR2 SNEGSKA (reference sequence). CDR3 sequence: CSAANNNEQFF. Here the CDR3 DNA reads TGCAGTGCTGCTAATAACAATGAGCAGTTCTTC.

The genes are TRBV6-4 and TRBJ2-1; 13 nucleotides match TRBD2. Germline CDR1 reads MRHNA; CDR2 reads SNTAGT. This CDR3 has 17 amino acids. J was trimmed by 6 bases and V by 2 bases; bases with no gene match: 7. The CDR3 reads CASSDTTSGGASNEQFF. The CDR3 nucleotides are TGTGCCAGCAGTGACACTACTAGCGGGGGGGCCTCCAATGAGCAGTTCTTC.

The CDR3, as DNA: TGTGCCAGCAGCCTCCGGGACTTCTCTGGGGCCAACGTCCTGACTTTC. It yields the protein CASSLRDFSGANVLTF. The V and J genes are TRBV21-1 and TRBJ2-6; the D call of TRBD2 is as the table states it, not checked on the DNA. TRBV21-1 is classified as a pseudogene. The CDR3 totals 16 residues.

The gene calls are TRBV5-4 and TRBJ2-5; D is perhaps TRBD2 (5 bases). The CDR3 is made up of 13 amino acids. Trimming pared 0 bases from V and 4 bases from J, leaving 7 bases between. CDR1 and CDR2 from the germline V gene are SGHNT and YYREEE (reference sequence). The CDR3 DNA reads TGTGCCAGCAGCTTGGGAGGGAGAGAGACCCAGTACTTC. It is translated as CASSLGGRETQYF. Supplemented by reference TRBV5-4 and TRBJ2-5, the full variable domain reads ETGVTQSPTHLIKTRGQQVTLRCSSQSGHNTVSWYQQALGQGPQFIFQYYREEENGRGNFPPRFSGLQFPNYSSELNVNALELDDSALYLCASSLGGRETQYFGPGTRLLVL.

The genes are TRBV29-1 and TRBJ1-2; perhaps TRBD1 as D (5 bases). The germline V gene encodes CDR1 SQVTM and CDR2 ANQGSEA. The CDR3 is 13 amino acids. Trimming removed 1 base from V and 8 bases from J, with 14 bases in between. The CDR3 DNA reads TGCAGCGTTGAAGGGCGCAGGGTAGAAGGCTACACCTTC. Amino acid sequence: CSVEGRRVEGYTF.

The chain combines TRBV30 with TRBJ2-5; 10 bases are a match to TRBD2. Germline assignment: CDR1 GTSNPN and CDR2 SVGIG (reference sequence). CDR3 length equals 14 residues. Unmatched junction bases numbered 5, after V lost 4 bases and J lost 3 bases. The DNA for the CDR3 is TGTGCCTGGACCCCCGGACTAGCGGAAGAGACCCAGTACTTC. Its translation is CAWTPGLAEETQYF.

This clone was seen once. The chain joins TRBV5-8 to TRBJ2-5; a possible D gene is TRBD1 (6 bases). CDR1 is SGHTS, CDR2 YDEGEE, per germline. This CDR3 spans 11 amino acids. The V end lost 7 bases, the J end lost 7 bases, and 11 bases lay between the germline ends. The CDR3: CASPRGLTQYF. CDR3 DNA sequence: TGTGCCAGCCCTAGGGGGTTGACCCAGTACTTC.

This chain connects TRBV4-1 to TRBJ1-1; 12 bases agree with TRBD1. CDR3 size: 18 residues. Germline V gene sequence: CDR1 MGHRA, CDR2 YSYEKL. V was pared by 0 bases and J by 6 bases, with 11 bases of the junction left unmatched. The CDR3 DNA reads TGCGCCAGCAGCCAAGAAGGTGGGACAGGGGGCTTTCGACCTGAAGCTTTCTTT. Residues: CASSQEGGTGGFRPEAFF.

The chain has TRBV7-2 and TRBJ2-7; D might be TRBD1 (6 bases). The CDR3 is 12 amino acids. V lost 4 bases and J 5 bases, leaving 9 bases between the germline ends. CDR1 and CDR2 from the germline V gene are SGHTA and FQGNSA. In DNA form, the CDR3 reads TGTGCCAGCAGCTCACAGGGTAACGAGCAGTACTTC. Translation gives CASSSQGNEQYF.

The chain couples TRBV6-6 to TRBJ2-1; D not certain. CDR1 is MNHNY and CDR2 is SVGAGI in the germline V gene (reference sequence). V was cut by 6 bases and J by 3 bases, with 9 bases left in between. There are 13 residues in the CDR3. The CDR3 sequence: CASSRDNYNEQFF. The CDR3 region has the DNA TGTGCCAGCAGCCGCGACAACTACAATGAGCAGTTCTTC.

J is TRBJ1-6 and V is TRBV12-1. TRBV12-1 is annotated as a pseudogene. The CDR3 consists of 16 residues. For the CDR3, the DNA is TGTGCCAGCAGCTTTGGGGAGGGAGACAAGAATTCACCCCTCCACTTT. It is translated as CASSFGEGDKNSPLHF.

This clone has a single count. The chain links TRBV5-1 to TRBJ1-6; tentative D call: TRBD1 (6 bases). V was clipped by 3 bases and J by 9 bases, with 22 bases between them. CDR1 and CDR2 (germline): SGHRS, YFSETQ. The CDR3 loop spans 17 amino acids. The CDR3 bases are TGCGCCAGCAGCTACGGGGGGGCCTCCGGACTAGGTTCACCCCTCCACTTT. Translating it yields CASSYGGASGLGSPLHF.